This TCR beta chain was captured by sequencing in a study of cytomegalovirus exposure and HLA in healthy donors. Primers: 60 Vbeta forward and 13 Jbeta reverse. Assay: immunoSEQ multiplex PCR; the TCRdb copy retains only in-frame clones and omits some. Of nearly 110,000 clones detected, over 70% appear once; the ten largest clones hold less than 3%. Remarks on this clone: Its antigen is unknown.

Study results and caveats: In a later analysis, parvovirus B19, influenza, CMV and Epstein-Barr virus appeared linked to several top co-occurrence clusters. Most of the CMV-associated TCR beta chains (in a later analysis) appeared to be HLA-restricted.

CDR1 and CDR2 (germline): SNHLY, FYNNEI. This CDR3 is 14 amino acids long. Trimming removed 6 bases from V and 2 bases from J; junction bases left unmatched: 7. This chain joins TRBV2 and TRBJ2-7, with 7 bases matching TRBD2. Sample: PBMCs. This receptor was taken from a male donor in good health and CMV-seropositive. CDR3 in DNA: TGTGCCAGCAGCCCTGGGGGGGTTCCCTACGAGCAGTACTTC. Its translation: CASSPGGVPYEQYF. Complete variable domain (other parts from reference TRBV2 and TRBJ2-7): EPEVTQTPSHQVTQMGQEVILRCVPISNHLYFYWYRQILGQKVEFLVSFYNNEISEKSEIFDDQFSVERPDGSNFTLKIRSTKLEDSAMYFCASSPGGVPYEQYFGPGTRLTVT.